The entry below gives a single TCR beta chain sequence along with its context. Its target is not known. Some clones are missing from TCRdb's copy, which holds only in-frame ones; the method was immunoSEQ multiplex PCR. This sample has approximately 58,000 clones; roughly 83% occur once, and the top ten carry more than 0.9%. CDR3 length: 15 residues. V was pared by 0 bases and J by 3 bases, with 11 bases between. This sample was included in a study of OX40 agonist ivuxolimab in advanced cancers. Across the whole study: Head and neck, renal cell, melanoma or hepatocellular carcinoma were the cancers that dose-escalation patients had. Study-level results: More expanded clones were found, on average, in CD8+ than in CD4+ T cells.

Sequenced here: CD4+ or CD8+ T cells sorted from blood, sampled in a trial of the OX40 agonist ivuxolimab. The TCR originated in an adult with an advanced solid tumor such as melanoma, head and neck, liver or kidney cancer. The chain uses TRBV23-1 and TRBJ1-2; maybe TRBD1 (6 bases). TRBV23-1 is sorted into the ORF group, with uncertain function. The CDR3 sequence is CASSQSHRVDYGYTF. The CDR3 DNA sequence: TGCGCCAGCAGTCAATCTCACAGGGTGGACTATGGCTACACCTTC.